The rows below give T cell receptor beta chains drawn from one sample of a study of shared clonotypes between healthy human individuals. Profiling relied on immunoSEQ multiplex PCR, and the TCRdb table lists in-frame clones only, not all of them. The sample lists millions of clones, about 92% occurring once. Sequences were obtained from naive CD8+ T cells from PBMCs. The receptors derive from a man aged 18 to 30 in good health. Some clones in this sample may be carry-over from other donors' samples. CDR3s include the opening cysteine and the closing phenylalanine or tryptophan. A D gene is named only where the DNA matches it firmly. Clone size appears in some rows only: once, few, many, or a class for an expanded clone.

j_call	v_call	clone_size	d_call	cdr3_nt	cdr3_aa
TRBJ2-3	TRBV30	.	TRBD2	TGTGCCTGGAGTGATTGGCGGGAGTCCGAACGGGGCACAGATACGCAGTATTTT	CAWSDWRESERGTDTQYF
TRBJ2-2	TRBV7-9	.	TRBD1	TGTGCCAGCAGCTTTCGACAGGGCTGGAACACCGGGGAGCTGTTTTTT	CASSFRQGWNTGELFF
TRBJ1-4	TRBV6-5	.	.	TGTGCCAGCAGCCTTGGGTTTGCAACTAATGAAAAACTGTTTTTT	CASSLGFATNEKLFF
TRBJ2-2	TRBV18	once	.	TGTGCCAGCTCACCAGAGAGGAACACCGGGGAGCTGTTTTTT	CASSPERNTGELFF
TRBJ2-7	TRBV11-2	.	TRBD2	TGTGCCAGCAGCTGGGATCGGGGGGTCGAGCAGTACTTC	CASSWDRGVEQYF
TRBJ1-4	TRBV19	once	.	TGTGCCAGTAAAGATGGGGTTAATGAAAAACTGTTTTTT	CASKDGVNEKLFF
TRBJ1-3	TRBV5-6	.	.	TGTGCCAGCAGCTTGGACCCTCAAGGCTCTGGAAACACCATATATTTT	CASSLDPQGSGNTIYF
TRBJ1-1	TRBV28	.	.	TGTGCCAGCAGTTTATGGCAGAACACTGAAGCTTTCTTT	CASSLWQNTEAFF
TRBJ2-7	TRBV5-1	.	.	TGCGCCAGCACCTGGGACATCGTCTCCTACGAGCAGTACTTC	CASTWDIVSYEQYF
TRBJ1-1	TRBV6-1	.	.	TGTGCCAACAGGGAGGGCACTGAAGCTTTCTTT	CANREGTEAFF
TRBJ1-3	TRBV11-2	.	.	TGTGCCAGCTCAGGGAGGCTCGGAAACACCATATATTTT	CASSGRLGNTIYF
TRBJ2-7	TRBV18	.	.	TGTGCCAGCTCTGACAAGACAGGTTGGAGCTCCTACGAGCAGTACTTC	CASSDKTGWSSYEQYF
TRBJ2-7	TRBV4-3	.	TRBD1	TGCGCCAGCAGCCAAGCCGAGGACAGGGAGGTTTACCACGAGCAGTACTTC	CASSQAEDREVYHEQYF
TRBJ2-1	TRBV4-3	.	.	TGCGCCAGCAGCCCAGTAACGGGAATTAGCGCCCGGGGTATTGAGCAGTTCTTC	CASSPVTGISARGIEQFF
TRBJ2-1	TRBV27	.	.	TGTGCCAGCAGTTTATCAGCGGTCGGGGAAAATGAGCAGTTCTTC	CASSLSAVGENEQFF
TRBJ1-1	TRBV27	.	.	TGTGCCAGCAGTTTGTACATCTCGAACACTGAAGCTTTCTTT	CASSLYISNTEAFF
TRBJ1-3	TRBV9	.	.	TGTGCCAGCAGCGTAGCAGGGCCTGGAAACACCATATATTTT	CASSVAGPGNTIYF
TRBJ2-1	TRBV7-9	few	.	TGTGCCAGCAGCCCGAGCTCCTACAATGAGCAGTTCTTC	CASSPSSYNEQFF
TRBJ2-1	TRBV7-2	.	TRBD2	TGTGCCAGCAGCCGGCTAGCGGGAGGGGTCAATGAGCAGTTCTTC	CASSRLAGGVNEQFF
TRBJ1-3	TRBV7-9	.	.	TGTGCCACCGGGTTGGGAAAGGGGGGCGAGAACACCATATATTTT	CATGLGKGGENTIYF
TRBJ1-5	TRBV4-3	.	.	TGCGCCAGCAGCCAAGACCGGGGCCAAAATCAGCCCCAGCATTTT	CASSQDRGQNQPQHF
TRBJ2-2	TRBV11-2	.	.	TGTGCCAGCAGCTTAGAAGCAGGACGGTGGACCGGGGAGCTGTTTTTT	CASSLEAGRWTGELFF
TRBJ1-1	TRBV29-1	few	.	TGCAGCGTTGAGGCGGCCCAAACGACTGAAGCTTTCTTT	CSVEAAQTTEAFF
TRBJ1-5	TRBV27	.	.	TGTGCCAGCAGTGACGGACCGGGGGGCAATCAGCCCCAGCATTTT	CASSDGPGGNQPQHF
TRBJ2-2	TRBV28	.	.	TGTGCCAGCAGTTTACGGCTCGTCACCGGGGAGCTGTTTTTT	CASSLRLVTGELFF
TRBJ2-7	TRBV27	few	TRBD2	TGTGCCAGCAGCTCCCCTGGCGGGAGTTTTTACGAGCAGTACTTC	CASSSPGGSFYEQYF
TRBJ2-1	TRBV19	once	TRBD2	TGTGCCAGTAGTGTCTCGATAGCGGGAGGATACAATGAGCAGTTCTTC	CASSVSIAGGYNEQFF
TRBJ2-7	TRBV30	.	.	TGTGCCTGGAGTCCAGGGGGGGCCTACGAGCAGTACTTC	CAWSPGGAYEQYF
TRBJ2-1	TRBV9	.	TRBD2	TGTGCCAGCGGGACTAGCGGGAACTCCTACAATGAGCAGTTCTTC	CASGTSGNSYNEQFF
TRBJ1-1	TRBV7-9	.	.	TGTGCCAGCAGCTTAGCCCTAGGTGAAGCTTTCTTT	CASSLALGEAFF
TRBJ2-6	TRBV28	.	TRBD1	TGTGCCAGCAGTGGAATCGACAGGGCTGGGGCCAACGTCCTGACTTTC	CASSGIDRAGANVLTF
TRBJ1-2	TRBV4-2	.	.	TGTGCCAGCAGCCAAGTCGTAGGAATTGATGGCTACACCTTC	CASSQVVGIDGYTF
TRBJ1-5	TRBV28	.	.	TGTGCCAGCAGGACAGGAACGGGGCCCCATCAGCCCCAGCATTTT	CASRTGTGPHQPQHF
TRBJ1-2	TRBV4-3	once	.	TGCGCCAGCAGCCCCGGCAGGGGCGCGTATGGCTACACCTTC	CASSPGRGAYGYTF
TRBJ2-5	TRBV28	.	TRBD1	TGTGCCAGCAGCAAACCTCTAGGGGGCCTTCAAGAGACCCAGTACTTC	CASSKPLGGLQETQYF
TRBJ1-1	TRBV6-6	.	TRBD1	TGTGCCAGCAGTCCTGCAGGGGGGCTCACTGAAGCTTTCTTT	CASSPAGGLTEAFF
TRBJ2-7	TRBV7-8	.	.	TGTGCCAGCAGCTTAAATGAGGAGCAGTACTTC	CASSLNEEQYF
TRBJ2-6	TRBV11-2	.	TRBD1	TGTGCCAGCAGTCACTCTGGGACAGCGGCTACTGGGGCCAACGTCCTGACTTTC	CASSHSGTAATGANVLTF
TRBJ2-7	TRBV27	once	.	TGTGCCAGCAGTTTCTCCGCCGGCCCACTCTCCTACGAGCAGTACTTC	CASSFSAGPLSYEQYF
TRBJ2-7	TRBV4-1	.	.	TGCGCCAGCAGCCAAAACCCACAGGGACTCTCCTACGAGCAGTACTTC	CASSQNPQGLSYEQYF
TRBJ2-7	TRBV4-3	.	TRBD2	TGCGCCAGCAGCCAGGGTCTAGCGGTGACCTACGAGCAGTACTTC	CASSQGLAVTYEQYF
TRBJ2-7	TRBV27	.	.	TGTGCCAGCAGTTTATCCCCAATTTTACGCTACGAGCAGTACTTC	CASSLSPILRYEQYF
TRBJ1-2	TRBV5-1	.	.	TGCGCCAGCAGCTTGGAGGGACAACTAACCGTTTATGGCTACACCTTC	CASSLEGQLTVYGYTF
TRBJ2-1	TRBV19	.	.	TGTGCCAGTAGTATTTCCGACACCTCCTACAATGAGCAGTTCTTC	CASSISDTSYNEQFF
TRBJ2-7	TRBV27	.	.	TGTGCCAGCAGTTTAGGGGATCCACCATCCTACGAGCAGTACTTC	CASSLGDPPSYEQYF
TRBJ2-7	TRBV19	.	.	TGTGCCAGTAGTATTAGGGGCCACCTCAGCTCCTACGAGCAGTACTTC	CASSIRGHLSSYEQYF